This T cell receptor beta chain is drawn from a study of radiation and T cells in renal cell carcinoma. A few counts support this clone. Additional DNA sequences in this sample encode the identical CDR3. Germline V gene data show CDR1 as LNHDA and CDR2 as SQIVND (reference sequence). This CDR3 contains 14 residues. Trimming took 8 bases from V and 3 from J; bases not matched to a gene: 6. Time point noted: blood 2 weeks post-SBRT. Stated treatment: 15 Gy SBRT to primary tumor, nephrectomy 4 weeks later. This renal cell carcinoma was of the clear cell type. Data came from immunoSEQ multiplex PCR; TCRdb stores just in-frame clones and leaves some out. The repertoire holds 150,000 to 180,000 clones, about 87% seen once, with roughly 13% in the top ten.

The TCR comes from a woman aged 50 to 65 with renal cell carcinoma. The sample consisted of blood, taken from a patient whose treatment included radiotherapy and nephrectomy. The chain is built from TRBV19 and TRBJ2-3, with 9 bases that match TRBD1. The CDR3 nucleotides are TGTGCCAGTGACAGGGGGGGCCGGACAGATACGCAGTATTTT. Protein product: CASDRGGRTDTQYF.